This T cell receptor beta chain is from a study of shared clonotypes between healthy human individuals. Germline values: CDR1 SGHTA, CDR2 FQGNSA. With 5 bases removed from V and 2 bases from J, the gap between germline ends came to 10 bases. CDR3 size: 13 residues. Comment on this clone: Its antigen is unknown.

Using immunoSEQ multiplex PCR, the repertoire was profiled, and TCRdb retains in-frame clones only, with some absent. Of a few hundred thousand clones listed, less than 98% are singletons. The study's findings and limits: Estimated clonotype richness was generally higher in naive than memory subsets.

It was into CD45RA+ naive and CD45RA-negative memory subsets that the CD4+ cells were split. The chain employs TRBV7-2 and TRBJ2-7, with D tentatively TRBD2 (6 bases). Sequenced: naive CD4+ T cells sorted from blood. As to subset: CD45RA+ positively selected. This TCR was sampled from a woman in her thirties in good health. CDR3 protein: CASSPWEAYEQYF. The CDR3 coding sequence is TGTGCCAGCAGCCCGTGGGAGGCCTACGAGCAGTACTTC.